The clone carrying this T cell receptor beta chain has a single count. The CDR3 runs 15 residues. V was trimmed by 7 bases and J by 8 bases, leaving 21 bases between them. The data derive from a study of CD8 T cells in Susac syndrome. Random hexamers primed reverse transcription of about 0.5 to 1 ug RNA. TCRdb itself ran the immunoSEQ multiplex PCR reads through MiXCR, one entry per CDR3 protein. The profile shows tens of thousands of distinct CDR3 sequences, approximately 95% of them singletons. Source material: CD8+ T cells from PBMCs. The rearrangement joins TRBV12-3 or TRBV12-4 to TRBJ2-1, with D possibly TRBD2 on 5 matching bases. The receptor was derived from a human donor with Susac syndrome. This chain's CDR3 is CASTLGRAGFHEQFF. The CDR3, as DNA: TGTGCCAGCACCCTTGGGCGGGCAGGTTTCCATGAGCAGTTCTTC.